This T cell receptor beta chain was recorded in a study of blood T cell repertoires in COVID-19. How the authors handled the data: Amplification of reference gene primers was used by the study to estimate nucleated cell counts. TCRdb keeps only in-frame clones here, not all; method: immunoSEQ multiplex PCR. Clone size and V and J calls were adopted from that table, with D and trimming inferred from the DNA. The sample carries 50,000 to 60,000 clones, approximately 80% recorded once. Trimming cost V 0 bases and J 7 bases; bases outside gene matches: 1. Looked up from germline, CDR1 is SGHTA and CDR2 is FQGNSA. The CDR3 loop spans 15 amino acids.

Sequences were obtained from peripheral blood. This TCR was recovered from a man between 65 and 79 years old with active COVID-19. The chain has TRBV7-2 and TRBJ1-6; TRBD1 agrees at 9 bases. CDR3: CASSLATGGNSPLHF. The CDR3 bases are TGTGCCAGCAGCTTAGCGACAGGGGGGAATTCACCCCTCCACTTT.